This is a list of T cell receptor beta chains from one sample in a study of spatial heterogeneity in lung cancer. One entry per CDR3 protein, called by TCRdb with MiXCR from the 5' RACE reads. The data contain a few thousand distinct CDR3 sequences, 3.5% to 4.5% of them singletons. The sample in question was normal lung tissue next to the tumor, obtained at surgery. Receptors were obtained from a male donor with early-stage non-small cell lung cancer. The CDR3 runs from the conserved cysteine through the conserved F or W. D genes are given only for firm matches. Clone size is given for some rows only: seen once, a few or many times, or a class if the clone is expanded.

j_call v_call clone_size d_call cdr3_nt cdr3_aa
TRBJ1-1 TRBV9 medium-sized NA TGTGCCAGCAGCGTAGCTACAGCAGGGACGATGGGGAACACTGAAGCTTTCTTT CASSVATAGTMGNTEAFF
TRBJ1-3 TRBV14 medium-sized NA TGTGCCAGCAGGACAAGTCGGGAAAACACCATATATTTT CASRTSRENTIYF
TRBJ1-2 TRBV18 few NA TGTGCCAGCTCACCGCGGACTGGGAACTATGGCTACACCTTC CASSPRTGNYGYTF
TRBJ2-5 TRBV20-1 many TRBD2 TGCAGTGCTAGAGAGAATAGAGGAACTAGCGGGGGTTTACAAGAGACCCAGTACTTC CSARENRGTSGGLQETQYF
TRBJ2-3 TRBV20-1 medium-sized TRBD1 TGCAGTGCTAGAACACAGGGGAGCACAGATACGCAGTATTTT CSARTQGSTDTQYF
TRBJ1-1 TRBV20-1 many NA TGCAGTGCTCATAAGGGAGGGATTGTGAACACTGAAGCTTTCTTT CSAHKGGIVNTEAFF
TRBJ1-6 TRBV5-4 many NA TGTGCCAGCAGCCCCGGGACGGGCTTCGGAGGGGCCCTCCACTTT CASSPGTGFGGALHF
TRBJ2-1 TRBV5-1 many NA TGCGCCAGCAGCTTGTACGACGAGCAGTTCTTC CASSLYDEQFF
TRBJ2-7 TRBV5-1 many NA TGCGCCAGCAGCCCTTCGGCCGGAGGCTCCTACGAGCAGTACTTC CASSPSAGGSYEQYF
TRBJ2-5 TRBV6-5 many TRBD1 TGTGCCAGCAGTTACTCTAGGACAGGGGATCCCGAGACCCAGTACTTC CASSYSRTGDPETQYF
TRBJ2-7 TRBV28 many TRBD1 TGTGCCAGCAGCCCGGGGGACAGGGGGCCACGGCAGTACTTC CASSPGDRGPRQYF
TRBJ2-1 TRBV7-3 medium-sized TRBD1 TGTGCCAGCAGCTTAATGGGACAGGGCAGCGATGAGCAGTTCTTC CASSLMGQGSDEQFF
TRBJ2-1 TRBV27 NA TRBD2 TGTGCCAGCAGTACCGCGGGAGCAAGGGCTTCCGGTGAGCAGTTCTTC CASSTAGARASGEQFF
TRBJ2-2 TRBV7-8 many TRBD2 TGTGCCAGCAGCTCAGGACAGCGGGGGGGCGTGACCGGGGAGCTGTTTTTT CASSSGQRGGVTGELFF
TRBJ2-7 TRBV20-1 medium-sized NA TGCAGTGCTAGTGACGGGACCACCTACGAGCAGTACTTC CSASDGTTYEQYF
TRBJ2-2 TRBV2 many TRBD2 TGTGCCAGCAGTCCCCATCAGCGGGACTACGGGGAGCTGTTTTTT CASSPHQRDYGELFF
TRBJ2-1 TRBV9 medium-sized NA TGTGCCAGCAGCCCAACCACGTACGGGTACAATGAGCAGTTCTTC CASSPTTYGYNEQFF
TRBJ1-5 TRBV10-3 medium-sized NA TGTGCCATCAGTGAGGAGGGGAACAATCAGCCCCAGCATTTT CAISEEGNNQPQHF
TRBJ2-7 TRBV29-1 many NA TGCAGCGTTGAAGGCCCCCCGAGTGAGCAGTACTTC CSVEGPPSEQYF
TRBJ2-2 TRBV5-6 medium-sized TRBD1 TGTGCCAGCAGCCCCGGGACAGCTGGTCCCACCGGGGAGCTGTTTTTT CASSPGTAGPTGELFF
TRBJ2-6 TRBV7-9 few NA TGTGCCAGCAGCATCAAACGGGGGTCGTCGTCGTGGAGCTCTGGGGCCAACGTCCTGACTTTC CASSIKRGSSSWSSGANVLTF
TRBJ2-3 TRBV20-1 medium-sized TRBD2 TGCAGTGCAGAGGCGGGGGGGCCAGATACGCAGTATTTT CSAEAGGPDTQYF
TRBJ1-2 TRBV6-1 many NA TGTGCCAGCAGTCTCTCGAAAGGGGTTAACTATGGCTACACCTTC CASSLSKGVNYGYTF
TRBJ2-3 TRBV3-1 medium-sized NA TGTGCCAGCAGCCAAGATGTCTCAGATACGCAGTATTTT CASSQDVSDTQYF
TRBJ1-1 TRBV12-5 medium-sized NA TGTGCTAGTGGTTACCTTGAGAACACTGAAGCTTTCTTT CASGYLENTEAFF
TRBJ2-3 TRBV29-1 NA TRBD2 TGCAGCGTCGGAGTGGGGGGGAAAGATAAGAAGTATTTT CSVGVGGKDKKYF
TRBJ2-5 TRBV11-1 NA NA TGTGCCAGCAGCTCGCGGCTGATTAGGGACCAAGAGACCCAGTACTTC CASSSRLIRDQETQYF
TRBJ2-4 TRBV15 medium-sized TRBD1 TGTGCCACCAGCAGAGAAGGACAGGGGGGCAACATTCAGTACTTC CATSREGQGGNIQYF